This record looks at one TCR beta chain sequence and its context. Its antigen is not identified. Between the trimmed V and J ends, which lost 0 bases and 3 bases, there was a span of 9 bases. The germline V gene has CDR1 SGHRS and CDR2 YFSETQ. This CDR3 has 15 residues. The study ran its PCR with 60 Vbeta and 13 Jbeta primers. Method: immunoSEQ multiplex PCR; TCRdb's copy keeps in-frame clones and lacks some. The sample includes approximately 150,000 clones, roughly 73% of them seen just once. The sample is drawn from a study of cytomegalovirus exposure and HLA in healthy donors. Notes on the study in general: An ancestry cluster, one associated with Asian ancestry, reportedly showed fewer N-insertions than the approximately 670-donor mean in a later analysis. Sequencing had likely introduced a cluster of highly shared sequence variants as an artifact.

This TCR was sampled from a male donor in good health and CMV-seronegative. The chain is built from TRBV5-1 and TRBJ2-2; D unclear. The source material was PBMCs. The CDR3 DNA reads TGCGCCAGCAGCTTGGGTTCCACTGACACCGGGGAGCTGTTTTTT. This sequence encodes CASSLGSTDTGELFF.